The 18 T cell receptor beta chains below come from one sample, sequenced in a study of T cells in localized non-small cell lung cancer. Using immunoSEQ multiplex PCR, the repertoire was profiled, and TCRdb retains in-frame clones only, with some absent. Counted here are tens of thousands of clones, approximately 86% occurring once; the ten biggest clones make up roughly a sixth. This sample comprised PBMCs, obtained before any cancer treatment. Receptors were obtained from a female donor with stage II lung adenocarcinoma.

V gene TRBV27 combines with J gene TRBJ2-1, with D perhaps being TRBD1 or TRBD2 (5 bases each). Trimming left V 3 bases short and J 3 bases short, with 9 bases between. The CDR3 loop spans 14 amino acids. Germline assignment: CDR1 MNHEY and CDR2 SMNVEV (reference sequence). CDR3 loop: CASSLGDLYNEQFF. CDR3 in DNA: TGTGCCAGCAGTTTGGGGGACCTCTACAATGAGCAGTTCTTC.

V gene TRBV5-1 combines with J gene TRBJ2-1; maybe TRBD2 (5 bases). Trimming pared 4 bases from V and 9 bases from J, leaving 11 bases between. This CDR3 contains 12 residues. Germline loops: CDR1 SGHRS, CDR2 YFSETQ. The CDR3 reads CASSPTRAEQFF. CDR3 sequence (DNA): TGCGCCAGCAGCCCTACTAGGGCTGAGCAGTTCTTC.

The chain combines TRBV18 with TRBJ1-4, with 8 bases identical to TRBD1. The CDR3 totals 18 residues. Germline CDR1 and CDR2: KGHSH and LQKENI. The V and J ends lost 1 base and 6 bases, in that order; junction bases with no gene match: 13. As DNA, the CDR3 is TGTGCCAGCTCACCACAGGTCCCACGGGGACAGGCGGATGAAAAACTGTTTTTT. Its protein product is CASSPQVPRGQADEKLFF.

The chain combines TRBV11-2 with TRBJ1-2, with D hard to call. The CDR3 totals 13 residues. Trimming took off 5 bases at V and 3 bases at J, with 10 bases between the two ends. Germline values: CDR1 SGHAT, CDR2 FQNNGV. The CDR3 bases are TGTGCCAGCAGCCCCCTGTGGGACTATGGCTACACCTTC. Amino acids: CASSPLWDYGYTF.

This rearrangement joins TRBV7-3 to TRBJ1-5; 9 bases align to TRBD1. Germline V lookup: CDR1 SGHTA, CDR2 FQGTGA. The trim removed 8 bases at V and 6 bases at J, leaving 8 bases unmatched. This CDR3 has 14 amino acids. The CDR3 spells CASRNRGPGQPQHF. CDR3 in DNA: TGTGCCAGCCGCAACAGGGGGCCCGGTCAGCCCCAGCATTTT.

The V gene is TRBV7-2, the J gene TRBJ1-1; D remains ambiguous. Germline CDR1 is SGHTA and CDR2 is FQGNSA. V lost 5 bases and J 1 base, leaving 11 bases between the germline ends. CDR3 length: 14 amino acids. The DNA of the CDR3 is TGTGCCAGCAGCCCCTTCTTGACGAACACTGAAGCTTTCTTT. This gives the protein CASSPFLTNTEAFF.

This chain uses TRBV6-6 with TRBJ2-7; 8 nucleotides line up with TRBD1. The CDR3 runs 14 residues. The J segment lost 3 bases and the V segment lost 5 bases, leaving 6 bases of the junction unmatched. Germline V gene sequence: CDR1 MNHNY, CDR2 SVGAGI (reference sequence). CDR3 residues: CASSTNRGSYEQYF. In nucleotides, the CDR3 is TGTGCCAGCAGTACCAACAGGGGGAGCTACGAGCAGTACTTC.

The V and J genes are TRBV6-6 and TRBJ2-7; maybe TRBD1 (7 bases). Between the trimmed V and J ends, which lost 2 bases and 6 bases, there was a span of 14 bases. The CDR3 has 14 amino acids. Germline V gene lookup returns CDR1 MNHNY and CDR2 SVGAGI (reference sequence). This chain's CDR3 is CASSYAGGGGEQYF. The DNA of the CDR3 is TGTGCCAGCAGTTACGCAGGGGGAGGAGGCGAGCAGTACTTC.

This clone has a handful of counts. This sequence joins TRBV2 and TRBJ1-3; TRBD1 aligns across 7 bases. Losses at the gene ends were 6 bases for V and 4 bases for J; bases not matched to a gene: 6. Germline CDR1 reads SNHLY; CDR2 reads FYNNEI. CDR3 size: 14 residues. DNA for the CDR3: TGTGCCAGCAGAGCCAGGGGGACAGGAAACACCATATATTTT. Translated: CASRARGTGNTIYF.

This clone was seen a few times. The chain couples TRBV30 to TRBJ2-5; D not resolved. The V gene's germline CDR1 is GTSNPN and CDR2 SVGIG (reference sequence). With 0 bases removed from V and 7 bases from J, the gap between germline ends came to 6 bases. The CDR3 covers 11 residues. The CDR3 DNA sequence: TGTGCCTGGAGTGTGCTGGGGACCCAGTACTTC. Amino acids: CAWSVLGTQYF.

This rearrangement joins TRBV6-1 to TRBJ2-7; 7 bases agree with TRBD1. Germline CDR1 reads MNHNS; CDR2 reads SASEGT. This CDR3 has 14 amino acids. After removal of 7 bases from V and 2 bases from J, the junction contained 8 bases not matched to a gene. DNA of the CDR3: TGTGCCAGCACGACAGGGAGCCTGACCTACGAGCAGTACTTC. It specifies CASTTGSLTYEQYF.

The rearrangement uses TRBV7-9 and TRBJ1-2; D is uncertain. From germline, CDR1 is SEHNR and CDR2 FQNEAQ (reference sequence). Deletions cut 5 bases from V and 13 bases from J, with 20 bases between. CDR3 length equals 13 residues. The CDR3 reads CASSPLWQAPCTF. CDR3 coding DNA: TGTGCCAGCAGCCCGTTGTGGCAGGCGCCGTGCACCTTC.

This clone was detected once. Other DNA variants within this sample encode the same CDR3. The chain employs TRBV5-1 and TRBJ1-1, with 9 bases matching TRBD1. Trimming at V came to 0 bases and at J to 4 bases, leaving 1 base not matched to a gene. Germline V gene data show CDR1 as SGHRS and CDR2 as YFSETQ. The CDR3 contains 14 residues. The DNA for the CDR3 is TGCGCCAGCAGCTTGGCGACAGGGGGCACTGAAGCTTTCTTT. Its translation is CASSLATGGTEAFF.

The chain joins TRBV30 to TRBJ2-5, with TRBD2 matching 7 bases. The germline gives CDR1 GTSNPN, CDR2 SVGIG (reference sequence). The junction had 14 bases not matched to a gene; V was cut back by 2 bases and J by 5 bases. CDR3 size: 16 residues. CDR3 nucleotides: TGTGCCTGGAGTCTTCTGGGAGTGGGGGGAGGGGAGACCCAGTACTTC. Translating it yields CAWSLLGVGGGETQYF.

V usage is TRBV5-7 and J usage is TRBJ1-5; D is perhaps TRBD1 (5 bases). TRBV5-7 is an open reading frame whose function is uncertain. The ends were cut back, 4 bases at V and 0 bases at J, with 11 bases in the middle. The CDR3 is 15 residues long. The CDR3 protein is CASSLGGSSNQPQHF. In DNA, the CDR3 is TGTGCCAGCAGCCTGGGGGGGAGTAGCAATCAGCCCCAGCATTTT.

This chain uses TRBV6-1 with TRBJ1-2; 7 nucleotides agree with TRBD1. CDR3 size: 14 residues. The germline V gene encodes CDR1 MNHNS and CDR2 SASEGT. Unmatched junction bases numbered 14, after V lost 8 bases and J lost 8 bases. CDR3 DNA sequence: TGTGCCAGCGTGGTCCGGGGGACAGAGCAAGGCTACACCTTC. Protein sequence: CASVVRGTEQGYTF.

This sequence joins TRBV2 and TRBJ2-3, with 15 nucleotides matching TRBD2. The CDR3 is made up of 15 amino acids. Germline values: CDR1 SNHLY, CDR2 FYNNEI. The ends lost 6 bases at V and 4 bases at J; junction bases unmatched: 2. CDR3: CASRGLAGGPDTQYF. In DNA, the CDR3 is TGTGCCAGCAGGGGACTAGCGGGGGGCCCAGATACGCAGTATTTT.

This clone has just a few counts. The chain combines TRBV7-6 with TRBJ1-1; 8 bases agree with TRBD1. After removal of 5 bases from V and 2 bases from J, the junction contained 4 bases not matched to a gene. This CDR3 contains 14 residues. Germline V lookup: CDR1 SGHVS, CDR2 FNYEAQ. The CDR3 region has the DNA TGTGCCAGCAGCGTGACAGGGGCAAACACTGAAGCTTTCTTT. It encodes CASSVTGANTEAFF.